This TCR beta chain was observed in a study of T cells in Graves' hyperthyroidism and ophthalmopathy. Findings and limits, study-wide: Ophthalmopathy onset followed model prediction by a median about seven months. Most clonotypes expanded in thyroid above 0.001 were likewise present in blood.

When ophthalmopathy did not progress within 18 months, Graves' hyperthyroidism was considered stable. Participants, patients aged 18 to 65, had newly diagnosed hyperthyroidism with a duration under 2 months. Comments on this clonotype: What it binds is not known.

There were TCR beta CDR3 regions amplified from RNA transcripts. HTBI primers were employed in a first-round RT-PCR of the TCR CDR3. Using its own MiXCR run on the multiplex PCR reads, TCRdb lists one record per CDR3 protein. This sample carries a few hundred thousand distinct CDR3 sequences, around 42% of them seen once, and the ten largest clones take more than 7.5%. Trimming removed 3 bases at V and 3 bases at J, with 21 bases between. The CDR3 totals 16 residues. Germline CDR1 reads GTSNPN; CDR2 reads SVGIG (reference sequence). The V and J genes are TRBV30 and TRBJ2-7; the D gene is possibly TRBD2 (5 bases). The receptor's source is a woman aged 18-35 years with Graves' hyperthyroidism. Sequences were obtained from peripheral blood or thyroid tissue (not recorded which). CDR3 protein: CAWSGVAPAPFYEQYF. Written as DNA, the CDR3 is TGTGCCTGGAGCGGGGTAGCCCCGGCCCCCTTCTACGAGCAGTACTTC.